This TCR beta chain was sequenced during a study of T cell clonotyping in hematopoietic cell transplantation. General study results and limits: After transplant, recipient diversity fell while pathologically expanded clonotypes grew through day 180. Few recipient clonotypes overlapped donors; over 95% were de novo at given depth. Graft donor and pretransplant recipient Inverse Simpson Index values predicted broader posttransplant TCR diversity.

Regarding this clone: Its antigen is still unknown.

This CDR3 spans 17 amino acids. Germline V gene lookup returns CDR1 SGHTS and CDR2 YDEGEE. V lost 2 bases to trimming and J lost 0 bases, with 15 bases between them. Some clones are missing from TCRdb's copy, which holds only in-frame ones; the method was immunoSEQ multiplex PCR. The table shows about 12,000 clones, with about 93% occurring only once. The chain is built from TRBV5-8 and TRBJ1-5; D is ambiguous. This receptor was identified in a man aged 25-45 years in good health. Some clones in this sample may be carry-over from other donors' samples. Sequencing was done on a sample of peripheral blood mononuclear cells. The CDR3 sequence is CASSFLARRNSNQPQHF. CDR3 nucleotide sequence: TGTGCCAGCAGCTTCCTGGCCCGTCGGAATAGCAATCAGCCCCAGCATTTT. Combining the CDR3 with reference TRBV5-8 and TRBJ1-5 gives the whole variable domain EAGVTQSPTHLIKTRGQQATLRCSPISGHTSVYWYQQALGLGLQFLLWYDEGEERNRGNFPPRFSGRQFPNYSSELNVNALELEDSALYLCASSFLARRNSNQPQHFGDGTRLSIL.